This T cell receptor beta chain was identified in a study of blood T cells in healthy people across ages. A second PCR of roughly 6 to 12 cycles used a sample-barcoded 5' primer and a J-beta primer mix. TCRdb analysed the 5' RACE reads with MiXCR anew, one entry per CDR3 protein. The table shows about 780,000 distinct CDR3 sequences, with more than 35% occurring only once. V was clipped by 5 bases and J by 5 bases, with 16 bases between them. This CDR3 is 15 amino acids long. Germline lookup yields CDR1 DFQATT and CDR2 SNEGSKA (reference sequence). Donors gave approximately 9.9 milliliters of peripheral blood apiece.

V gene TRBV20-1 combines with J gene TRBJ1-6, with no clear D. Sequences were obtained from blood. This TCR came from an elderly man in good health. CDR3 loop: CSARPMSQDNSPLHF. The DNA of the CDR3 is TGCAGTGCTCGGCCGATGAGCCAAGATAATTCACCCCTCCACTTT.